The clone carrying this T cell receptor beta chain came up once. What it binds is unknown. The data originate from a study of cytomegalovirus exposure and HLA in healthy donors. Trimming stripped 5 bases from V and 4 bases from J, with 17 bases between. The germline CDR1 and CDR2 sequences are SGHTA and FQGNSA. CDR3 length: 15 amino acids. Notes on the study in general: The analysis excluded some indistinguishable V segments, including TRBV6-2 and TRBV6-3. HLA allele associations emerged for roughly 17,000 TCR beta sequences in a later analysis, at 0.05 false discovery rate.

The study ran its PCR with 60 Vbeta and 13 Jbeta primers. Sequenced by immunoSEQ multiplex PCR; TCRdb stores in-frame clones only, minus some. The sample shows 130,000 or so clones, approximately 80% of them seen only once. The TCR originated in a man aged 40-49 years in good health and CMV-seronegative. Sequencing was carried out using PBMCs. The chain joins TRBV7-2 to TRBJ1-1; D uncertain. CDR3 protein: CASSPQPGWVTEAFF. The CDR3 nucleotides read TGTGCCAGCAGCCCCCAACCGGGTTGGGTCACTGAAGCTTTCTTT.